This TCR beta chain derives from a study of cytomegalovirus exposure and HLA in healthy donors. The study, taken as a whole, reports: Within the 120 or so validation repertoires, first-cohort TCR clusters tended to co-occur, according to a later analysis. The study recorded around 160 TCR beta chains that were cytomegalovirus-associated.

This clone appeared a single time. No antigen is known for it. Profiled with immunoSEQ multiplex PCR; TCRdb holds only in-frame clones, not every one. Of 150,000 to 200,000 clones listed, around 86% were seen once; the top ten hold over 1.1%. Trimming removed 1 base from V and 6 bases from J; junction bases left unmatched: 11. The V gene's germline CDR1 is MNHEY and CDR2 SMNVEV (reference sequence). This CDR3 has 16 amino acids. The TCR sequence derives from a woman aged 18-29 years in good health and CMV-seronegative. The sequenced sample consisted of PBMCs. The rearrangement joins TRBV27 to TRBJ2-7; 8 positions match TRBD2. This CDR3 reads CASSLYGNSGTGEQYF. The DNA for the CDR3 is TGTGCCAGCAGTTTATATGGGAATAGCGGGACGGGCGAGCAGTACTTC.